Below are 2 T cell receptor beta chains sequenced from a single sample in a study of blood T cell repertoires in COVID-19. TCRdb's copy holds only in-frame clones and misses some; the assay was immunoSEQ multiplex PCR. Here the sample spans more than 200,000 clones, about 88% being singletons. The source material was PBMCs or T cells enriched from blood (not recorded which). These receptor sequences come from a woman in her 50s who had recovered from COVID-19.

The CDR3: CASSKLRVGANQPQHF. CDR3 bases: TGTGCCAGTTCAAAACTCAGGGTGGGGGCCAATCAGCCCCAGCATTTT. The chain has TRBV7-5 and TRBJ1-5; the listed D gene, TRBD1, was not tested against the DNA. TRBV7-5 is a pseudogene segment. This CDR3 region has 16 residues.

The genes are TRBV7-6 and TRBJ2-7; 10 positions agree with TRBD1. Germline-derived CDR1 and CDR2 are SGHVS and FNYEAQ. V lost 4 bases and J lost 3; bases outside the gene matches: 6. This CDR3 is 15 amino acids long. The CDR3 nucleotides are TGTGCCAGCAGCTCCAGACAGGGGGCTATCTACGAGCAGTACTTC. Its translation: CASSSRQGAIYEQYF.